Listed below are T cell receptor beta chains from one sample, sequenced in a study of response to subunit inactivated influenza vaccine. Each CDR3 protein is one row after TCRdb ran MiXCR on the RT-PCR reads. The table has some 850,000 distinct CDR3 sequences, approximately 18% seen once. Source: PBMCs from blood, taken roughly 5 days after vaccination. The receptors were gathered from a man over 45 who received an inactivated influenza vaccine. Both conserved end residues are part of each CDR3. D genes are given only for firm matches. Clone size appears in some rows only: once, few, many, or a class for an expanded clone.

J gene	V gene	D gene	clone size	CDR3 protein	CDR3 DNA
TRBJ2-2	TRBV24-1	NA	many	CATRSNTGELFF	TGTGCCACCAGGTCGAACACCGGGGAGCTGTTTTTT
TRBJ1-1	TRBV5-1	NA	NA	CASSGTRGAAEAFF	TGCGCCAGCAGCGGAACGAGGGGGGCGGCTGAAGCTTTCTTT
TRBJ2-1	TRBV11-2	NA	NA	CASSRVLSFVGGYNEQFF	TGTGCCAGCAGCCGCGTACTTAGCTTCGTGGGGGGATACAATGAGCAGTTCTTC
TRBJ2-1	TRBV11-2	NA	few	CASSSPRVGGIGSNEQFF	TGTGCCAGCAGCTCCCCCAGGGTTGGCGGGATAGGGTCCAATGAGCAGTTCTTC
TRBJ2-2	TRBV5-1	TRBD2	few	CASSFLTSGGSSAGELFF	TGCGCCAGCAGCTTTCTGACTAGCGGGGGGTCCTCGGCCGGGGAGCTGTTTTTT
TRBJ2-2	TRBV20-1	NA	few	CSAISRTVHTGELFF	TGCAGTGCCATAAGCAGGACCGTTCACACCGGGGAGCTGTTTTTT
TRBJ2-7	TRBV5-4	NA	NA	CASSLDVGGPYEQYF	TGTGCCAGCAGCTTGGACGTGGGGGGGCCTTACGAGCAGTACTTC
TRBJ2-5	TRBV4-2	TRBD2	few	CASSLLAGNQETQYF	TGTGCCAGCAGCCTCCTAGCGGGTAACCAAGAGACCCAGTACTTC
TRBJ2-5	TRBV7-7	NA	NA	CASSPRRGGHQETQYF	TGTGCCAGCAGCCCCCGCCGAGGCGGACACCAAGAGACCCAGTACTTC
TRBJ1-1	TRBV7-2	TRBD1	NA	CASNINPTGGKAFF	TGTGCCAGCAACATCAACCCTACAGGGGGTAAAGCTTTCTTT
TRBJ2-2	TRBV5-5	NA	many	CASSPDSTNTGELFF	TGTGCCAGCAGTCCGGACAGTACGAACACCGGGGAGCTGTTTTTT
TRBJ2-1	TRBV12-3/TRBV12-4	NA	NA	CASTSGPLTGRHEQFF	TGTGCCAGCACTTCCGGCCCATTGACAGGGAGGCATGAGCAGTTCTTC
TRBJ2-7	TRBV4-3	NA	many	CASSHLTGSYEQYF	TGCGCCAGCAGCCACCTTACAGGTTCCTACGAGCAGTACTTC
TRBJ2-5	TRBV7-7	NA	NA	CASSSRLGGRETQYF	TGTGCCAGCAGCTCCCGTTTGGGGGGACGAGAGACCCAGTACTTC
TRBJ2-4	TRBV20-1	NA	many	CSARSPKGVNIQYF	TGCAGTGCTAGATCCCCCAAGGGGGTGAACATTCAGTACTTC
TRBJ1-1	TRBV29-1	NA	few	CSGRPGRGRAEAFF	TGCAGCGGACGACCGGGACGGGGGAGGGCTGAAGCTTTCTTT
TRBJ1-5	TRBV10-3	NA	few	CAISRATNQPQHF	TGTGCCATCAGTAGGGCCACTAATCAGCCCCAGCATTTT
TRBJ1-1	TRBV28	NA	NA	CASSFEGMAEAFF	TGTGCCAGCAGTTTTGAGGGTATGGCTGAAGCTTTCTTT
TRBJ2-2	TRBV11-1	NA	NA	CASSVVLNTGELFF	TGTGCCAGCAGCGTAGTATTAAACACCGGGGAGCTGTTTTTT
TRBJ2-1	TRBV12-3/TRBV12-4	TRBD2	NA	CASSFRAGGPGDEQFF	TGTGCCAGCAGTTTTAGAGCGGGGGGACCGGGGGATGAGCAGTTCTTC
TRBJ1-5	TRBV4-2	NA	NA	CASSQQSGFQPQHF	TGTGCCAGCAGCCAACAGAGCGGGTTCCAGCCCCAGCATTTT
TRBJ2-1	TRBV12-3/TRBV12-4	TRBD2	NA	CATGTSGNEQFF	TGTGCCACCGGGACTAGCGGAAATGAGCAGTTCTTC
TRBJ2-1	TRBV5-1	NA	many	CASSPWGAASNEQFF	TGCGCCAGCAGCCCGTGGGGGGCTGCTTCAAATGAGCAGTTCTTC
TRBJ2-2	TRBV12-3/TRBV12-4	TRBD1	NA	CASSKRTGAVGELFF	TGTGCCAGCAGTAAGAGAACAGGGGCGGTCGGGGAGCTGTTTTTT
TRBJ2-7	TRBV7-2	TRBD2	many	CASTIGLAGTYEQYF	TGTGCCAGCACAATCGGACTAGCGGGGACCTACGAGCAGTACTTC
TRBJ2-7	TRBV20-1	NA	many	CSASSGAGHEQYF	TGCAGTGCTAGCAGCGGAGCGGGCCACGAGCAGTACTTC
TRBJ2-5	TRBV5-1	TRBD1	NA	CASSFGTELQETQYF	TGCGCCAGCAGCTTCGGGACAGAATTACAAGAGACCCAGTACTTC
TRBJ1-2	TRBV5-1	NA	NA	CASSFGFGNGGYTF	TGCGCCAGCAGCTTTGGTTTCGGTAATGGCGGCTACACCTTC
TRBJ2-7	TRBV5-1	NA	NA	CASSLSDGEQYF	TGCGCCAGCAGCTTATCTGACGGCGAGCAGTACTTC
TRBJ2-7	TRBV3-1	NA	few	CASSQFRETYEQYF	TGTGCCAGCAGCCAATTCCGGGAAACCTACGAGCAGTACTTC
TRBJ2-3	TRBV20-1	NA	few	CSASSGSGGITDTQYF	TGCAGTGCTAGTTCAGGCTCAGGCGGGATAACAGATACGCAGTATTTT
TRBJ1-2	TRBV7-2	NA	NA	CASNPDRSGYGYTF	TGTGCCAGCAACCCCGACAGATCAGGCTATGGCTACACCTTC
TRBJ2-1	TRBV7-3	NA	NA	CASSYSLSASSSYNEQFF	TGTGCCAGCAGCTACAGTCTTAGCGCTTCCAGCTCCTACAATGAGCAGTTCTTC
TRBJ2-1	TRBV9	TRBD2	few	CASSVVGGLAGEEQFF	TGTGCCAGCAGCGTAGTGGGGGGACTAGCGGGGGAGGAGCAGTTCTTC
TRBJ1-1	TRBV28	NA	NA	CASSYRAFEAFF	TGTGCCAGCAGCTACCGGGCCTTTGAAGCTTTCTTT
TRBJ1-3	TRBV7-9	NA	NA	CASSSGLTGNTIYF	TGTGCCAGCAGCTCGGGTCTCACTGGAAACACCATATATTTT
TRBJ2-1	TRBV20-1	NA	few	CSGSPVLTYNEQFF	TGCAGTGGCAGTCCGGTGTTAACCTACAATGAGCAGTTCTTC
TRBJ2-1	TRBV29-1	TRBD2	NA	CSVELIAGAWDEQFF	TGCAGCGTTGAATTGATAGCGGGGGCTTGGGATGAGCAGTTCTTC
TRBJ2-7	TRBV3-1	TRBD2	NA	CASSHSSGEQYF	TGTGCCAGCAGCCACTCTAGCGGGGAGCAGTACTTC
TRBJ2-2	TRBV14	NA	NA	CASSQGFVPGELFF	TGTGCCAGCAGCCAAGGGTTCGTACCCGGGGAGCTGTTTTTT
TRBJ2-5	TRBV4-3	NA	NA	CASSQDLRVWETQYF	TGCGCCAGCAGCCAAGATTTAAGGGTCTGGGAGACCCAGTACTTC
TRBJ1-6	TRBV5-1	TRBD1	NA	CASSQGTVHNSPLHF	TGCGCCAGCAGCCAAGGGACAGTACATAATTCACCCCTCCACTTT